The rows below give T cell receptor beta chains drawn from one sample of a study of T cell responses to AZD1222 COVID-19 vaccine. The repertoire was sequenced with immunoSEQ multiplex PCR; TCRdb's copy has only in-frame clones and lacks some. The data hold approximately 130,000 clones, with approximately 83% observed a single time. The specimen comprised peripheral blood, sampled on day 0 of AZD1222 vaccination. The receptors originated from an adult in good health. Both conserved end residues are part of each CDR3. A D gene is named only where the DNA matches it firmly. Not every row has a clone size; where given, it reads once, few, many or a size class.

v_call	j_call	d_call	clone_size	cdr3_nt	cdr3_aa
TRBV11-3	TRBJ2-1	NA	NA	TGTGCCAGCAGCTCATGGGGGGACCTCAGGGGTGAGCAGTTCTTC	CASSSWGDLRGEQFF
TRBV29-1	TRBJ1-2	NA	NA	TGCAGCGTTGACGGGACCTATGGCTACACCTTC	CSVDGTYGYTF
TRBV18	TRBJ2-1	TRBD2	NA	TGTGCCAGCTCACAGGGGACTAGCGACGAGGGGTTCTTC	CASSQGTSDEGFF
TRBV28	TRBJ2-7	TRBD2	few	TGTGCCAGCAGTCAACCCGGGACTAGCGGCTCCTACGAGCAGTACTTC	CASSQPGTSGSYEQYF
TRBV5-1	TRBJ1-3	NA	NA	TGCGCCAGTTCGGGCGGATTTTCTGGAAACACCATATATTTT	CASSGGFSGNTIYF
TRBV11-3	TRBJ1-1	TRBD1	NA	TGTGCCAGCAGTAGTCGGTCCACAGGGGGCACTGAAGCTTTCTTT	CASSSRSTGGTEAFF
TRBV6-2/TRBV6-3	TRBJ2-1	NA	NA	TGTGCCAGCAGTTATCTCGGCGAGACCTACAATGAGCAGTTCTTC	CASSYLGETYNEQFF
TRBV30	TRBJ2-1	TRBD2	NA	TGTGCCTGGTCGGGGGGCTACAATGAGCAGTTCTTC	CAWSGGYNEQFF
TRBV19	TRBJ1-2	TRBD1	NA	TGTGCCAGTAGTACAGGACAGGGGGATTCAGCTAACTATGGCTACACCTTC	CASSTGQGDSANYGYTF
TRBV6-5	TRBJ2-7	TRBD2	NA	TGTGCCAGCAGTTCGGGGACTAGCGGGAGTAAGTACGAGCAGTACTTC	CASSSGTSGSKYEQYF
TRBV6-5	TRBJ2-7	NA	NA	TGTGCCAGCAGCGCCCCACTTACCTACGAGCAGTACTTC	CASSAPLTYEQYF
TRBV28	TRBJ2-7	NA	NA	TGTGCCAGCTTGGGGGCTTCGGGGTACGAGCAGTACTTC	CASLGASGYEQYF
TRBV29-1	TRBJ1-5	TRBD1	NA	TGCAGCGTTGCGACAGGGGAAATCCAGCCCCAGCATTTT	CSVATGEIQPQHF
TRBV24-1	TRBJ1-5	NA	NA	TGTGCCACCAGTGATTTGGGAGGAGCCCAGCATTTT	CATSDLGGAQHF
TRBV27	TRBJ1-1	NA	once	TGTGCCAGCAGTCCCATAAGTAGGAAGAACACTGAAGCTTTCTTT	CASSPISRKNTEAFF
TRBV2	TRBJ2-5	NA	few	TGTGCCAGCAGACCACCTCGGGGGCAAGAGACCCAGTACTTC	CASRPPRGQETQYF
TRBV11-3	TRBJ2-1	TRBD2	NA	TGTGCCAGCAGCATCACTAGCGGGGGGCACAATGAGCAGTTCTTC	CASSITSGGHNEQFF
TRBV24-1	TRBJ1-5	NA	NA	TGTGCCACCATCACCCACGGGGGAAACGATCAGCCCCAGCATTTT	CATITHGGNDQPQHF
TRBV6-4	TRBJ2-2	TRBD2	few	TGTGCCAGCGGGACTAGCGTAGCCGGGGAGCTGTTTTTT	CASGTSVAGELFF
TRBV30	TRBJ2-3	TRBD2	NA	TGTGCCTGGGTTAGCGGGGGGGCCGATACGCAGTATTTT	CAWVSGGADTQYF
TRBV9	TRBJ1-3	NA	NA	TGTGCCAGCAGCCTATGGACCGGAAACACCATATATTTT	CASSLWTGNTIYF
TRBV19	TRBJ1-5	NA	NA	TGTGCCAGTAACTTAGTCCGGGACCAGCCCCAGCATTTT	CASNLVRDQPQHF
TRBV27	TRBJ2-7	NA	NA	TGTGCCAGCAGTCTTACCCCCCAACGTGGGGAGCAGTACTTC	CASSLTPQRGEQYF
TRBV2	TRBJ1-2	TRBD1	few	TGTGCCAGCAGTGGACAGGGGGCTAACTATGGCTACACCTTC	CASSGQGANYGYTF
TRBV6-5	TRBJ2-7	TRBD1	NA	TGTGCCAGCAGTTACGCGGACAGGGGGGATATATACGAGCAGTACTTC	CASSYADRGDIYEQYF
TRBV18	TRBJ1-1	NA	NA	TGTGCCAGCTCACTACTAAGGACACGTATTGGGAACACTGAAGCTTTCTTT	CASSLLRTRIGNTEAFF
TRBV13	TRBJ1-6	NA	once	TGTGCCAGCAGCTTAGCCCGGGGGTATAATTCACCCCTCCACTTT	CASSLARGYNSPLHF
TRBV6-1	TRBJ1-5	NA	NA	TGTGCCAGCAGTGAAGTGGGACTTAGCAATCAGCCCCAGCATTTT	CASSEVGLSNQPQHF
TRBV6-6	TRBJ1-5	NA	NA	TGTGCCAGCAGTACACAGGAGCCCCAGCATTTT	CASSTQEPQHF
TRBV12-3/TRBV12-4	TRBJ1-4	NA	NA	TGTGCCAGCAGTTTCTTGGCTTATGAAAAACTGTTTTTT	CASSFLAYEKLFF
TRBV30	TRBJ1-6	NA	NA	TGTGCCTGGAGGGGGGCCAATTCACCCCTCCACTTT	CAWRGANSPLHF
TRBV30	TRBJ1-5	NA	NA	TGTGCCTGGAGCCGGGGACTCTTGAATCAGCCCCAGCATTTT	CAWSRGLLNQPQHF
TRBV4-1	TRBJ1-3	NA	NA	TGCGCCAGCAGCCGAGACTTCTACTCTGGAAACACCATATATTTT	CASSRDFYSGNTIYF
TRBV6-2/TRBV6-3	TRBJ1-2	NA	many	TGTGCCAGCAGCGATCGTAACTATGGCTACACCTTC	CASSDRNYGYTF
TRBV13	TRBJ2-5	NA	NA	TGTGCCAGCAGCTCCGGTGGGGCAGAGACCCAGTACTTC	CASSSGGAETQYF
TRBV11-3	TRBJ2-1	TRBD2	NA	TGTGCCAGCAGCTTAGGGCTAGCGGACAATGAGCAGTTCTTC	CASSLGLADNEQFF
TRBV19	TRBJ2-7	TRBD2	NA	TGTGCCAGTAGTAACCCTGGGGCTAGCGGGAGGGCCCTCGGGTACGAGCAGTACTTC	CASSNPGASGRALGYEQYF
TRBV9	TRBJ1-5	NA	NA	TGTGCCAGCAGCGTAGGAGGGGGAACGCAGCCCCAGCATTTT	CASSVGGGTQPQHF
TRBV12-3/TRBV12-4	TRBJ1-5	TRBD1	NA	TGTGCCAGCAGTGGACAGGGGAATCAGCCCCAGCATTTT	CASSGQGNQPQHF
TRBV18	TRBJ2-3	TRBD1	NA	TGTGCCAGCTCACCCCGGACAGGGGTTGGGACAGATACGCAGTATTTT	CASSPRTGVGTDTQYF
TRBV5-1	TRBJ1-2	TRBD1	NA	TGCGCCAGCCGACCGACAGGGGGCGAGAACTATGGCTACACCTTC	CASRPTGGENYGYTF
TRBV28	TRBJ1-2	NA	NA	TGTGCCAGCAGTTTCTCCACAGGAGCCTATGGCTACACCTTC	CASSFSTGAYGYTF
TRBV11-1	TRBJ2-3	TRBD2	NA	TGTGCCAGCAGCCTGGGACTAGCGGGCCAGATAGATACGCAGTATTTT	CASSLGLAGQIDTQYF
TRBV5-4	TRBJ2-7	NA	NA	TGTGCCAGCAGCTTGGGTGCGGGTAGCTCCTACGAGCAGTACTTC	CASSLGAGSSYEQYF
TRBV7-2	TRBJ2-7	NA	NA	TGTGCCAGCAGCTTAGTCCAGGGGTCCTCCTACGAGCAGTACTTC	CASSLVQGSSYEQYF
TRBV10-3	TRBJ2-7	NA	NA	TGTGCCATCAGTGAGATCGTCGGGGAACGGACCTACGAGCAGTACTTC	CAISEIVGERTYEQYF
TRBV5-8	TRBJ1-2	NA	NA	TGTGCCAGCAGCTTGGTCGGGACGTCGGTGCGGGGCTACACCTTC	CASSLVGTSVRGYTF
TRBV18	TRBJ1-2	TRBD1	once	TGTGCCAGCTCACCGGACAGGCTCGGGGGAGGTTATGGCTACACCTTC	CASSPDRLGGGYGYTF
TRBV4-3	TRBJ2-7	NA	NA	TGCGCCAGCAGCCAAGAGTTCGGGTGGGCGGGCTCATCCTACGAGCAGTACTTC	CASSQEFGWAGSSYEQYF
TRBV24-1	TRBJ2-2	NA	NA	TGTGCCACCAGTGGGACAAACACCGGGGAGCTGTTTTTT	CATSGTNTGELFF
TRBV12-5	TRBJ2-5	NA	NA	TGTGCTAGTGGCGCAGGGTTAGAGACCCAGTACTTC	CASGAGLETQYF
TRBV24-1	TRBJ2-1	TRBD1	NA	TGTGCCACCAGTGATGACGACAGGGCTGACCAGTTCTTC	CATSDDDRADQFF
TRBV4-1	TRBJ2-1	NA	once	TGCGCCAGCAGCCAAAATTCGGCGGAATTACTGGATGAGCAGTTCTTC	CASSQNSAELLDEQFF
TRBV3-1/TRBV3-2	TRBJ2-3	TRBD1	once	TGTGCCAGCAGCCCAACAGGGGTGAGCACAGATACGCAGTATTTT	CASSPTGVSTDTQYF